The 7 T cell receptor beta chains below come from one sample, sequenced in a study of T cells after yellow fever vaccination. In TCRdb, the 5' RACE reads were re-called with MiXCR into one record per CDR3 protein. Of about 320,000 distinct CDR3 sequences detected, 6.8% appear once; the ten largest clones hold 15% to 20%. The sequencing here drew on PBMCs, taken 45 days after the first yellow fever vaccination. The receptors originated from a man aged 18-30 years who received the YFV17D yellow fever vaccine.

The chain couples TRBV5-1 to TRBJ1-2; 8 nucleotides align to TRBD1. Germline V gene sequence: CDR1 SGHRS, CDR2 YFSETQ. This CDR3 has 17 amino acids. The J segment lost 0 bases and the V segment lost 2 bases, leaving 9 bases of the junction unmatched. DNA of the CDR3: TGCGCCAGCAGCTTTTTACCCGACAGGGGATCTAACTATGGCTACACCTTC. Translated: CASSFLPDRGSNYGYTF.

This clonotype has a handful of counts. This chain connects TRBV12-3 or TRBV12-4 to TRBJ2-7; no firm D call. Trimming removed 4 bases at V and 7 bases at J, with 14 bases between. The CDR3 runs to 13 residues. The CDR3 bases are TGTGCCAGCAGTTATATTTCAGGTGGAGAGCAGTACGTC. Its translation is CASSYISGGEQYV.

This clonotype has ten or more counts. The chain joins TRBV6-1 to TRBJ1-6; possibly TRBD1 for D (5 bases). V lost 4 bases to trimming and J lost 5 bases, with 15 bases between them. The CDR3 loop spans 16 amino acids. The germline gives CDR1 MNHNS, CDR2 SASEGT. The CDR3 nucleotides read TGTGCCAGCAGTGGAAATGGACAAGGCAATAATTCACCCCTCCACTTT. As protein: CASSGNGQGNNSPLHF.

This clonotype was detected ten times or more. The J gene is TRBJ2-5, the V gene TRBV4-3; D is unclear. The V gene's germline CDR1 is LGHNA and CDR2 YSLEER. This CDR3 spans 16 amino acids. The V end was cut by 1 base, the J end by 0 bases, with 12 bases between. CDR3 sequence reads: CASSQGGSVDQETQYF. CDR3 DNA: TGCGCCAGCAGCCAAGGGGGTAGTGTGGACCAAGAGACCCAGTACTTC.

There are many counts of this clonotype. The V call is TRBV7-9, the J call TRBJ1-2; TRBD1 aligns across 7 bases. From germline, CDR1 is SEHNR and CDR2 FQNEAQ (reference sequence). The CDR3 extends over 13 amino acids. The junction had 4 bases not matched to a gene; V was cut back by 5 bases and J by 4 bases. CDR3 region: CASSPGTAYGYTF. The CDR3 nucleotides read TGTGCCAGCAGCCCCGGGACAGCCTATGGCTACACCTTC.

This clonotype occurred many times. J is TRBJ2-1 and V is TRBV7-9; D is possibly TRBD2 (5 bases). The V end was cut by 2 bases, the J end by 3 bases, with 11 bases between. Germline values: CDR1 SEHNR, CDR2 FQNEAQ (reference sequence). The CDR3 runs 15 residues. CDR3: CASSLLSVIYNEQFF. Written as DNA, the CDR3 is TGTGCCAGCAGCTTACTTAGCGTAATCTACAATGAGCAGTTCTTC.

This sequence joins TRBV5-4 and TRBJ1-1; no clear D. V was cut by 4 bases and J by 0 bases, with 13 bases left in between. The CDR3 is 15 amino acids. From germline, CDR1 is SGHNT and CDR2 YYREEE (reference sequence). This CDR3 is CASSPERVMNTEAFF. The CDR3 bases are TGTGCCAGCAGCCCGGAGAGGGTGATGAACACTGAAGCTTTCTTT. Drawing the rest from reference TRBV5-4 and TRBJ1-1, the complete variable domain is ETGVTQSPTHLIKTRGQQVTLRCSSQSGHNTVSWYQQALGQGPQFIFQYYREEENGRGNFPPRFSGLQFPNYSSELNVNALELDDSALYLCASSPERVMNTEAFFGQGTRLTVV.